This T cell receptor (beta chain) was sequenced in a study of lymphopenia after photon versus proton radiotherapy. Overall study findings and caveats: Proton therapy kept repertoires fairly stable, unlike photons, which gained effector/memory cells. A bigger post-nadir fall in TCR diversity correlated inversely with survival time in deceased patients. After lymphocyte nadir, photon-treated repertoires showed oligoclonal expansion, especially CD8+ Temra.

Germline CDR1 reads SGHRS; CDR2 reads YFSETQ. CDR3 length: 14 amino acids. The junction had 6 bases not matched to a gene; V was cut back by 4 bases and J by 8 bases. Notes on this clone: Its antigen remains unknown.

The method was immunoSEQ multiplex PCR; TCRdb's version includes in-frame clones alone and lacks a portion of them. This sample has under 20,000 clones, with roughly nine tenths found just once. The chain recombines TRBV5-1 with TRBJ1-5; 10 nucleotides align to TRBD1. This clonotype originated in a man in his sixties or seventies with pancreatic cancer. The source was peripheral blood, collected from a patient treated with proton-based radiotherapy. CDR3: CASSPGTGEKPQHF. DNA for the CDR3: TGCGCCAGCAGCCCTGGGACAGGGGAAAAGCCCCAGCATTTT.